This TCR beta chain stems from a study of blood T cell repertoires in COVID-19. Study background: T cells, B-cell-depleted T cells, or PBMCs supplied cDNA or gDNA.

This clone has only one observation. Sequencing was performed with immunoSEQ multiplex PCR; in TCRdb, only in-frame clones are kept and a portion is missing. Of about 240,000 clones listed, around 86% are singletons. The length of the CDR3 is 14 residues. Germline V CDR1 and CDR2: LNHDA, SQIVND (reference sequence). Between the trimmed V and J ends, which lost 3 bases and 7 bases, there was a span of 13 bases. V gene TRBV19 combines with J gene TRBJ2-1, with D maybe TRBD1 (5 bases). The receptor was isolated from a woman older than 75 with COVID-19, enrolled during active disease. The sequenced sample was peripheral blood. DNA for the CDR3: TGTGCCAGTAGTATCCCTCAGGGATCGAATGAGCAGTTCTTC. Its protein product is CASSIPQGSNEQFF. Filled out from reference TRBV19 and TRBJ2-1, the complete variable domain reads DGGITQSPKYLFRKEGQNVTLSCEQNLNHDAMYWYRQDPGQGLRLIYYSQIVNDFQKGDIAEGYSVSREKKESFPLTVTSAQKNPTAFYLCASSIPQGSNEQFFGPGTRLTVL.